Each of the 8 T cell receptor beta chains below was sequenced from the same sample in a study of blood T cell repertoires in COVID-19. Profiled with immunoSEQ multiplex PCR; TCRdb holds only in-frame clones, not every one. The table lists roughly 290,000 clones, approximately 83% of them singletons. Input material: peripheral blood. The receptors shown here come from a woman younger than 45 who had recovered from COVID-19.

The J gene is TRBJ2-6, the V gene TRBV2, with D uncertain. Trimming pared 0 bases from V and 1 base from J, leaving 10 bases between. The CDR3 loop spans 17 amino acids. From germline, CDR1 is SNHLY and CDR2 FYNNEI. The CDR3 DNA follows: TGTGCCAGCAGTGAAGCCTATTACCGATCTGGGGCCAACGTCCTGACTTTC. Translated, it gives CASSEAYYRSGANVLTF.

J is TRBJ2-3 and V is TRBV15; D may be TRBD2 (6 bases). There are 16 residues in the CDR3. Germline V lookup: CDR1 LNHNV, CDR2 YYDKDF (reference sequence). Deletions cut 1 base from V and 6 bases from J, with 17 bases between. The chain's CDR3 is CATSRVYGLREDTQYF. The CDR3, as DNA: TGTGCCACCAGCAGAGTATATGGACTCCGGGAGGATACGCAGTATTTT.

The chain's CDR3 is CAPSAWTRRFNEQFF. The CDR3 DNA is TGCGCCCCCTCAGCCTGGACTAGACGGTTCAATGAGCAGTTCTTC. The chain employs TRBV4-1 and TRBJ2-1, with TRBD2 matching over 7 bases. V lost 11 bases, J lost 6 bases, and 16 bases stayed unmatched. Germline assignment: CDR1 MGHRA and CDR2 YSYEKL. The CDR3 has 15 amino acids.

V usage is TRBV19 and J usage is TRBJ2-2, with D tentatively TRBD2 (5 bases). This CDR3 region has 16 residues. Trimming removed 5 bases at V and 5 bases at J, with 18 bases between. Germline V gene data show CDR1 as LNHDA and CDR2 as SQIVND (reference sequence). Here the CDR3 DNA reads TGTGCCAGTAGTGCTTGGCTGACTCGCGGGACCGGGGAGCTGTTTTTT. As protein: CASSAWLTRGTGELFF.

This chain joins TRBV5-1 and TRBJ2-1, with TRBD1 identical over 7 bases. The trim removed 0 bases at V and 5 bases at J, leaving 5 bases unmatched. This CDR3 comprises 15 residues. From germline, CDR1 is SGHRS and CDR2 YFSETQ. CDR3 loop: CASSLDDREDNEQFF. CDR3 coding DNA: TGCGCCAGCAGCTTGGACGACAGGGAAGACAATGAGCAGTTCTTC.

The V and J genes are TRBV6-6 and TRBJ1-2, with a possible D match to TRBD1 (5 bases). V was cut by 2 bases and J by 5 bases, with 9 bases left in between. The germline CDR1 and CDR2 sequences are MNHNY and SVGAGI (reference sequence). The CDR3 spans 13 residues. The CDR3, as DNA: TGTGCCAGCAGTTACCTCAGGGATTATGGCTACACCTTC. Translating gives CASSYLRDYGYTF.

The gene calls are TRBV14 and TRBJ2-1, with 9 bases that match TRBD2. The trim removed 5 bases at V and 2 bases at J, leaving 13 bases unmatched. This CDR3 has 18 residues. Per germline, CDR1 SGHDN and CDR2 FVKESK. DNA for the CDR3: TGTGCCAGCAGCTTTACAGTTTCTCTAGCGGGACCCTACAATGAGCAGTTCTTC. Protein: CASSFTVSLAGPYNEQFF.

This sequence joins TRBV19 and TRBJ1-2; a weak D match, TRBD1 (6 bases). CDR1 and CDR2 (germline): LNHDA, SQIVND (reference sequence). CDR3 size: 15 residues. The V gene lost 3 bases and the J gene lost 5 bases, with 16 bases spanning the gap. CDR3 DNA: TGTGCCAGTAGTATTGGCCCCGACAGGAGTTATGGCTACACCTTC. Its protein product is CASSIGPDRSYGYTF.